A single TCR beta chain is shown here with its context. Its specific antigen is unknown. No per-base quality is available; no much larger clone lies one base away. The treatment or condition label for this specimen denotes: live attenuated yellow fever vaccine strain. At every blood-draw timepoint, two biological replicates of bulk PBMCs were collected. PBMCs were isolated from peripheral blood using a standard Ficoll-Paque protocol. RNA was extracted with TriZol from bulk PBMCs, CD4 and CD8 fractions, and dextramer-positive and dextramer-negative fractions. The germline V gene supplies CDR1 SGHRS and CDR2 YFSETQ. Inclusive of the bounding cysteine and phenylalanine, the CDR3 is 18 residues long. The sequence is cut down to CDR3 DNA, 54 bases in frame from base 1. Relative to germline, V is missing 0 bases and J is missing 0 bases, with 7 bases of the junction outside any gene match. Sequencing was performed on an Illumina NovaSeq 6000. TCR cDNA was made using 5'RACE template switching, a step that added a universal primer site and unique molecular identifiers. Priming of cDNA synthesis was performed from both the TCR alpha and TCR beta constant segments. Library amplification involved two PCR steps, and the second step added sample barcodes and sequencing adapters. Libraries were sequenced on Illumina HiSeq 2500 (2x100 bp) or NovaSeq (2x150 bp). For the original study's pipeline: MIGEC handled demultiplexing of reads and collapsing into UMI consensus sequences, while MiXCR performed V(D)J alignment. Vaccine-responding clonotypes were defined with edgeR using replicate PBMC samples, requiring FDR below 0.01 and a log2 fold change above 5 up to day 15. Bulk clonotypes were assigned CD4 or CD8 identity according to which sequenced CD4 or CD8 repertoire held them at higher abundance. The public reads were reprocessed in TCRdb via fastp at Q25 and MiXCR, keeping in-frame beta chains. Entries that share a CDR3 protein sequence are merged under the most common genes and DNA. V and J calls and clone size were set by TCRdb, not the authors. The sample includes roughly 400,000 distinct CDR3 sequences, with around a sixth observed a single time. The ten top clones hold about 18% of the sample.

This entry belongs to a study of T cells after yellow fever vaccination (dated by TCRdb to 2018 to 2020). With respect to the entire study: The SMART-Seq v4 Ultra Low Input RNA kit was used to prepare libraries from fractions with low cell numbers. Two healthy male donors, one aged 18 to 29 and one aged 30 to 40 years, made up the cohort. To follow T-cell clones before and after both primary and booster YFV17D yellow fever vaccination, bulk TCR alpha and beta repertoires underwent longitudinal sequencing. Bulk PBMC replicates and cell subsets were isolated from blood drawn at multiple timepoints before and after both primary and secondary immunization. Points the paper makes about the study in general: Because abundant contaminating clonotypes from the bulk population could be contained in FACS-sorted repertoires, computational filtering was required. A small fraction of clonotypes appeared in both the CD4 and CD8 compartments, likely as a result of convergent recombination. Only a couple of donors were included in the study, so the extent to which the findings can be generalized is limited. After the booster, most of the clones that had expanded following primary vaccination were detected again (96% of CD4 and around 90% of CD8), which suggests that memory was broadly maintained. The secondary T-cell response was found to be weaker but faster than the primary response, with a peak reached on day 5 rather than on day 15.

This TCR was sampled from a man aged 18 to 29 who received the YFV17D yellow fever vaccine. Material: PBMCs, obtained before the yellow fever booster vaccination. In this chain, TRBV5-1 is recombined with TRBJ1-4, with 8 central nucleotides matching TRBD1. This receptor has the CDR3 CASSLAPGQAATNEKLFF. The sequence in DNA is TGCGCCAGCAGCTTGGCACCGGGACAGGCTGCAACTAATGAAAAACTGTTTTTT.